These 16 T cell receptor beta chains were all obtained from the same sample, sequenced in a study of OX40 agonist ivuxolimab in advanced cancers. Using immunoSEQ multiplex PCR, the repertoire was profiled, and TCRdb retains in-frame clones only, with some absent. Of about 46,000 clones listed, more than 75% are singletons. This specimen was CD4+ or CD8+ T cells sorted from blood, taken in a trial of the OX40 agonist ivuxolimab. These receptors were collected from an adult with an advanced solid tumor such as melanoma, head and neck, liver or kidney cancer.

The chain recombines TRBV29-1 with TRBJ2-3, with D possibly being TRBD2 (6 bases). The V end was cut by 6 bases, the J end by 3 bases, with 16 bases between. Germline values: CDR1 SQVTM, CDR2 ANQGSEA. The CDR3 runs to 14 residues. The CDR3 spells CSVGPGLETDTQYF. The CDR3 nucleotides read TGCAGCGTGGGCCCGGGACTCGAGACAGATACGCAGTATTTT.

This chain joins TRBV4-1 and TRBJ1-2; D is undetermined. Germline assignment: CDR1 MGHRA and CDR2 YSYEKL. V dropped 1 base and J dropped 2 bases, with 5 bases sitting between them. The CDR3 runs 13 residues. CDR3 coding DNA: TGCGCCAGCAGCCAAGTAAGCAACTATGGCTACACCTTC. It encodes CASSQVSNYGYTF.

The chain joins TRBV29-1 to TRBJ2-1, with D perhaps TRBD1 (5 bases). V gave up 1 base and J gave up 4 bases, with 23 bases separating them. From germline, CDR1 is SQVTM and CDR2 ANQGSEA. The CDR3 totals 18 residues. In DNA form, the CDR3 reads TGCAGCGTTGAAGGCCCTCCCTTAGGGGATAACCTTTACAATGAGCAGTTCTTC. Its protein is CSVEGPPLGDNLYNEQFF.

The chain links TRBV7-2 to TRBJ2-3; the D gene could be TRBD1 or TRBD2 (6 bases each). Germline CDR1 and CDR2: SGHTA and FQGNSA. The V gene lost 5 bases and the J gene lost 6 bases, with 18 bases spanning the gap. The length of the CDR3 is 15 residues. The CDR3 protein is CASSLLGGLKDTQYF. In nucleotides, the CDR3 is TGTGCCAGCAGCCTTCTCGGGGGCTTGAAGGATACGCAGTATTTT.

This clone appeared once. V gene TRBV10-3 combines with J gene TRBJ2-3; either TRBD1 or TRBD2 may fit D (5 bases each). Between the trimmed V and J ends, which lost 6 bases and 0 bases, there was a span of 13 bases. Germline V CDR1 and CDR2: ENHRY, SYGVKD. CDR3 size: 15 residues. The chain's CDR3 is CAIRSVGTSTDTQYF. Here the CDR3 DNA reads TGTGCCATCAGATCCGTGGGGACGAGCACAGATACGCAGTATTTT.

This clone occurred a few times. This sequence joins TRBV9 and TRBJ1-5, with D unclear. Germline V lookup: CDR1 SGDLS, CDR2 YYNGEE. There are 13 residues in the CDR3. V was trimmed by 3 bases and J by 6 bases, leaving 10 bases between them. The CDR3 region is CASSGGSTQPQHF. Here the CDR3 DNA reads TGTGCCAGCAGCGGAGGGTCCACTCAGCCCCAGCATTTT.

The chain couples TRBV28 to TRBJ2-7; TRBD1 aligns across 8 bases. V was pared by 2 bases and J by 2 bases, with 2 bases of the junction left unmatched. Germline CDR1 is MDHEN and CDR2 is SYDVKM. The CDR3 loop spans 14 amino acids. CDR3 in amino acids: CASSLMDRAYEQYF. The DNA of the CDR3 is TGTGCCAGCAGTTTAATGGACAGGGCCTACGAGCAGTACTTC.

This clone was detected once. The rearrangement joins TRBV4-1 to TRBJ2-7; D is uncertain. Germline V gene lookup returns CDR1 MGHRA and CDR2 YSYEKL. The CDR3 spans 13 residues. With 3 bases removed from V and 1 base from J, the gap between germline ends came to 7 bases. As DNA, the CDR3 is TGCGCCAGCAGCCATGGCAGGTCCTACGAGCAGTACTTC. Translation gives CASSHGRSYEQYF.

This clone showed up just a few times. Mismatch with germline at one junction end may stem from a read error. The CDR3 nucleotides read TGTGCCAGCAGCTTGTTGTGGACAGGGAACGGCTACACCTTC. Translated, it gives CASSLLWTGNGYTF. The chain links TRBV5-3 to TRBJ1-2, with 8 bases identical to TRBD1. TRBV5-3 is flagged as an ORF with uncertain function. This CDR3 is built from 14 residues.

The rearrangement links TRBV5-1 to TRBJ1-5, with D possibly being TRBD1 (6 bases). The CDR3 has 13 amino acids. Germline values: CDR1 SGHRS, CDR2 YFSETQ. Trimming left V 4 bases short and J 7 bases short, with 12 bases between. The CDR3 loop is CASSPRGDQPQHF. Here the CDR3 DNA reads TGCGCCAGCAGCCCAAGGGGGGACCAGCCCCAGCATTTT.

This chain connects TRBV4-2 to TRBJ1-1, with D hard to call. Trimming cost V 0 bases and J 2 bases, with 10 bases left between them. Germline lookup yields CDR1 LGHNA and CDR2 YNFKEQ. CDR3 length: 15 residues. The CDR3 protein is CASSQDAPPNTEAFF. CDR3 DNA: TGTGCCAGCAGCCAAGATGCCCCTCCTAACACTGAAGCTTTCTTT.

The chain couples TRBV7-6 to TRBJ2-1; TRBD1 matches at 9 bases. The V segment lost 3 bases and the J segment 6 bases; nucleotides outside the gene matches: 9. Germline assignment: CDR1 SGHVS and CDR2 FNYEAQ. This CDR3 spans 16 amino acids. The CDR3 loop reads CASSLVTGGLVNEQFF. CDR3 DNA sequence: TGTGCCAGCAGCTTGGTGACAGGGGGGTTGGTCAATGAGCAGTTCTTC.

V gene TRBV19 combines with J gene TRBJ2-7; D gene unclear. Per the germline V gene, CDR1 is LNHDA and CDR2 is SQIVND (reference sequence). The V end lost 1 base, the J end lost 5 bases, and 12 bases lay between the germline ends. This CDR3 comprises 14 residues. Here the CDR3 reads CASSIGRARDEQYF. DNA of the CDR3: TGTGCCAGTAGTATAGGCCGAGCCCGGGACGAGCAGTACTTC.

A few counts support this clone. The J gene is TRBJ1-2, the V gene TRBV10-3; no firm D call. Germline values: CDR1 ENHRY, CDR2 SYGVKD. V lost 11 bases, J lost 8 bases, and 18 bases lay in between. The CDR3 has 12 amino acids. CDR3 nucleotides: TGTGCCTCAGAGTCCGAATCGGGCGGCTACACCTTC. Translating gives CASESESGGYTF.

This chain uses TRBV13 with TRBJ2-1, with TRBD1 identical over 11 bases. V lost 3 bases and J lost 4; bases outside the gene matches: 2. The V gene's germline CDR1 is PRHDT and CDR2 FYEKMQ (reference sequence). The CDR3 runs to 15 residues. This CDR3 is CASSFRDRGYNEQFF. DNA for the CDR3: TGTGCCAGCAGCTTCCGGGACAGGGGGTACAATGAGCAGTTCTTC.

This chain uses TRBV29-1 with TRBJ2-1; D not resolved. Trimming cost V 4 bases and J 0 bases, with 10 bases left between them. The CDR3 contains 14 residues. Germline V gene sequence: CDR1 SQVTM, CDR2 ANQGSEA. Written as DNA, the CDR3 is TGCAGCGTTGTCCGGTTAAGCTCCTACAATGAGCAGTTCTTC. It specifies CSVVRLSSYNEQFF.